The rows below give T cell receptor beta chains drawn from one sample of a study of T-cell memory formation after mild COVID-19. One entry per CDR3 protein results from TCRdb running MiXCR on the 5' RACE reads. Here the sample spans 300,000 to 400,000 distinct CDR3 sequences, under 15% being singletons. Sequenced input: PBMCs or a T cell subset sorted from them (not recorded which). Receptors were obtained from a man in his late teens or twenties who had mild COVID-19 (a few samples of this study predate the infection). Cell type and time point are not known. CDR3s include the opening cysteine and the closing phenylalanine or tryptophan. The order of the fields is D gene, V gene, clone size, J gene, CDR3 protein, CDR3 DNA. A D gene is named only where the DNA matches it firmly. Size is omitted from some rows. Given values are once, few, many or a class for expanded clones.

D gene: TRBD1; V gene: TRBV12-3/TRBV12-4; clone size: few; J gene: TRBJ1-2; CDR3 protein: CASSQGTGFTF; CDR3 DNA: TGTGCCAGCAGCCAAGGGACAGGGTTCACCTTC
D gene: -; V gene: TRBV4-1; clone size: -; J gene: TRBJ1-2; CDR3 protein: CASSQEASLTYGYTF; CDR3 DNA: TGCGCCAGCAGCCAAGAGGCATCCCTCACTTATGGCTACACCTTC
D gene: TRBD1; V gene: TRBV5-1; clone size: -; J gene: TRBJ1-2; CDR3 protein: CASSSGTGASNYGYTF; CDR3 DNA: TGCGCCAGCAGCTCGGGGACAGGGGCCTCTAACTATGGCTACACCTTC
D gene: -; V gene: TRBV4-1; clone size: -; J gene: TRBJ2-2; CDR3 protein: CASSHPGRSLSVTGELFF; CDR3 DNA: TGCGCCAGCAGCCACCCAGGGAGGAGCCTTTCGGTCACCGGGGAGCTGTTTTTT
D gene: -; V gene: TRBV6-4; clone size: many; J gene: TRBJ2-2; CDR3 protein: CASSVAQGANTGELFF; CDR3 DNA: TGTGCCAGCAGTGTTGCACAGGGCGCGAACACCGGGGAGCTGTTTTTT
D gene: TRBD2; V gene: TRBV5-1; clone size: many; J gene: TRBJ2-5; CDR3 protein: CASSLGLAGRETQYF; CDR3 DNA: TGCGCCAGCAGCTTGGGACTAGCGGGGCGAGAGACCCAGTACTTC
D gene: -; V gene: TRBV7-9; clone size: -; J gene: TRBJ1-4; CDR3 protein: CASSFGQILFF; CDR3 DNA: TGTGCCAGCAGCTTCGGGCAGATACTGTTTTTT
D gene: TRBD1; V gene: TRBV7-3; clone size: few; J gene: TRBJ1-3; CDR3 protein: CASSLDRGSGNTIYF; CDR3 DNA: TGTGCCAGCAGCTTAGACAGGGGATCTGGAAACACCATATATTTT
D gene: TRBD1; V gene: TRBV6-5; clone size: -; J gene: TRBJ1-5; CDR3 protein: CASSYSAGGQPQHF; CDR3 DNA: TGTGCCAGCAGTTACTCGGCAGGGGGTCAGCCCCAGCATTTT
D gene: -; V gene: TRBV25-1; clone size: -; J gene: TRBJ1-5; CDR3 protein: CASSAPESHQPQHF; CDR3 DNA: TGTGCCAGCAGTGCTCCCGAGTCTCATCAGCCCCAGCATTTT
D gene: TRBD1; V gene: TRBV9; clone size: few; J gene: TRBJ1-1; CDR3 protein: CASSGEGAGNTEAFF; CDR3 DNA: TGTGCCAGCAGCGGGGAGGGGGCAGGGAACACTGAAGCTTTCTTT
D gene: -; V gene: TRBV5-7; clone size: -; J gene: TRBJ1-5; CDR3 protein: CASSPAGEQPQHF; CDR3 DNA: TGTGCCAGCAGCCCGGCCGGGGAGCAGCCCCAGCATTTT
D gene: -; V gene: TRBV12-3/TRBV12-4; clone size: few; J gene: TRBJ1-1; CDR3 protein: CASTLLQGNTEAFF; CDR3 DNA: TGTGCCAGCACTTTACTTCAGGGAAATACTGAAGCTTTCTTT
D gene: -; V gene: TRBV12-3/TRBV12-4; clone size: few; J gene: TRBJ1-5; CDR3 protein: CASSLGFGPNQPQHF; CDR3 DNA: TGTGCCAGCAGTTTGGGTTTTGGCCCCAATCAGCCCCAGCATTTT
D gene: TRBD2; V gene: TRBV6-5; clone size: many; J gene: TRBJ2-1; CDR3 protein: CASSYGLAGTQFF; CDR3 DNA: TGTGCCAGCAGTTACGGGCTAGCGGGGACGCAGTTCTTC